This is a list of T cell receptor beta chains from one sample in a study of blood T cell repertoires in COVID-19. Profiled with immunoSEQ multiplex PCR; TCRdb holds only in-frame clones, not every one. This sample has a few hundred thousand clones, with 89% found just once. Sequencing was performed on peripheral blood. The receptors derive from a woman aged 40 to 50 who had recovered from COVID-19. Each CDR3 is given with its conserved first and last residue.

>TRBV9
CASSAGAGWENNEQFF
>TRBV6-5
CASSFREYGTDTQYF
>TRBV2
CASRPSDSTDTQYF
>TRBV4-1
CASSQGSGLITDTQYF
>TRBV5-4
CASSLHSNTEAFF
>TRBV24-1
CATSDFSRVLGETQYF
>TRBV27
CASSLGGAAYEQYF
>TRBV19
CASSPRSSGTGELFF
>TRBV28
CASSFLTVVVSGANVLTF
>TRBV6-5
CASSPHRDRNIQYF
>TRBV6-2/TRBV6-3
CASSYRGNQPQHF
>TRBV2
CASRTGGNGYQETQYF
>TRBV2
CASSDNGGGQFF
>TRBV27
CASSPDRGPGANVLTF
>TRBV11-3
CASSPRTGGETQYF
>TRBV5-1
CASSSAGTRNTEAFF
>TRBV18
CASSPPRAAGASGGGNEQFF
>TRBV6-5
CASSILAEGEQFF
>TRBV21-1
CASSTSGRLLSYNEQFF
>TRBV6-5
CASSGGQGGTEAFF
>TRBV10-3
CAISEARAAQPQHF
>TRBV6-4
CASSDSSSRDTGELFF
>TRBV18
CASSPAPRGDYGYTF
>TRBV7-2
CASSLRGGSSGANVLTF
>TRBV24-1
CATSDSTSGTSFGDTQYF
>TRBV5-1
CASSFLGGLYNEQFF
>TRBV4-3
CASSQAIGVFIDGYTF
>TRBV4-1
CASSQDVDGLLSSYNEQFF
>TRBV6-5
CASRRQGHEQFF